Listed below are T cell receptor beta chains from one sample, sequenced in a study of T cell changes during pregnancy in multiple sclerosis. Sequenced by immunoSEQ multiplex PCR; TCRdb stores in-frame clones only, minus some. This sample carries roughly 68,000 clones, about 91% of them seen once, and the ten largest clones take 1.2% to 1.5%. The sequencing here drew on peripheral blood, taken in the second trimester of pregnancy. The receptors come from a female donor in good health, enrolled as a control in a pregnancy study. Each CDR3 is given with its conserved first and last residue. The D gene is left open where the match is weak. For some rows the clone size is stated as once, few or many, or as a class when expanded; others skip it.

>TRBJ1-2|NA|TRBV4-1|NA
CASSQEGHPANYGYTF
TGCGCCAGCAGCCAAGAGGGGCACCCAGCTAACTATGGCTACACCTTC
>TRBJ2-7|NA|TRBV10-3|NA
CAISGQADYEQYF
TGTGCCATCAGTGGACAGGCGGACTACGAGCAGTACTTC
>TRBJ1-1|NA|TRBV18|once
CASSTGGDTEAFF
TGTGCCAGCTCAACGGGAGGAGACACTGAAGCTTTCTTT
>TRBJ1-6|NA|TRBV14|many
CASRQVDNSPLHF
TGTGCCAGCAGACAGGTGGATAATTCACCCCTCCACTTT
>TRBJ1-4|NA|TRBV7-8|NA
CASSPLGRQSTNEKLFF
TGTGCCAGCAGCCCCCTTGGGCGCCAATCAACTAATGAAAAACTGTTTTTT
>TRBJ2-1|TRBD2|TRBV7-8|NA
CASSLELAGPIEQFF
TGTGCCAGCAGCTTAGAGCTAGCGGGGCCTATTGAGCAGTTCTTC
>TRBJ2-1|NA|TRBV18|NA
CASLAADEQFF
TGTGCCAGCCTGGCGGCGGATGAGCAGTTCTTC
>TRBJ1-2|NA|TRBV5-6|NA
CASTEANYGYTF
TGTGCCAGCACAGAGGCGAACTATGGCTACACCTTC
>TRBJ1-2|TRBD1|TRBV18|NA
CASSATGDGYGYTF
TGTGCCAGCTCAGCGACAGGGGACGGCTATGGCTACACCTTC
>TRBJ2-7|NA|TRBV6-6|few
CASATSYEQYF
TGTGCCAGTGCTACGTCCTACGAGCAGTACTTC
>TRBJ1-4|NA|TRBV7-8|NA
CASSFVQGVEKLFF
TGTGCCAGCAGCTTTGTACAGGGAGTTGAAAAACTGTTTTTT
>TRBJ1-1|NA|TRBV5-1|NA
CASSPGGSRPNTEAFF
TGCGCCAGCAGCCCCGGGGGGTCCCGGCCCAACACTGAAGCTTTCTTT
>TRBJ2-5|NA|TRBV27|NA
CASSLWADSSETQYF
TGTGCCAGCAGTTTATGGGCGGACAGTTCAGAGACCCAGTACTTC
>TRBJ2-6|TRBD1|TRBV2|NA
CAVQGPGANVLTF
TGTGCCGTACAGGGGCCTGGGGCCAACGTCCTGACTTTC
>TRBJ2-2|NA|TRBV11-3|NA
CASSRPKQGGANTGELFF
TGTGCCAGCAGCCGGCCTAAACAGGGCGGCGCGAACACCGGGGAGCTGTTTTTT
>TRBJ2-1|NA|TRBV11-2|NA
CASSFMEQGTNEQFF
TGTGCCAGCAGCTTTATGGAACAGGGTACCAATGAGCAGTTCTTC
>TRBJ1-5|TRBD1|TRBV28|NA
CASSSQGAAYQPQHF
TGTGCCAGCAGTTCCCAGGGGGCCGCATATCAGCCCCAGCATTTT
>TRBJ2-3|TRBD1|TRBV5-4|NA
CASSSQGLGTDTQYF
TGTGCCAGCAGTTCACAGGGGTTAGGCACAGATACGCAGTATTTT
>TRBJ2-1|NA|TRBV2|NA
CASSEGAPPFNEQFF
TGTGCCAGCAGTGAGGGGGCCCCACCCTTCAATGAGCAGTTCTTC
>TRBJ2-7|TRBD1|TRBV6-5|NA
CASHTGGDSYEQYF
TGTGCCAGCCACACAGGGGGAGATTCCTACGAGCAGTACTTC
>TRBJ2-7|TRBD2|TRBV5-1|NA
CASSLYTSGYEQYF
TGCGCCAGCAGCTTGTATACTAGCGGCTACGAGCAGTACTTC
>TRBJ2-2|NA|TRBV29-1|NA
CSVNLANTGELFF
TGCAGCGTTAACTTGGCGAACACCGGGGAGCTGTTTTTT
>TRBJ2-5|NA|TRBV5-6|NA
CASRDTGGTQYF
TGTGCCAGCCGGGACACTGGGGGGACCCAGTACTTC
>TRBJ2-1|NA|TRBV2|NA
CASSEWGGWTNNEQFF
TGTGCCAGCAGTGAGTGGGGCGGTTGGACGAACAATGAGCAGTTCTTC
>TRBJ2-5|TRBD2|TRBV7-2|NA
CASSLGGCLAGVETQYF
TGTGCCAGCAGCTTAGGGGGATGTCTAGCGGGAGTAGAGACCCAGTACTTC
>TRBJ1-5|NA|TRBV5-1|NA
CASRKDSENQPQHF
TGCGCCAGCAGGAAGGACAGCGAAAATCAGCCCCAGCATTTT
>TRBJ2-2|TRBD2|TRBV6-1|NA
CASTGLVIAGELFF
TGTGCCAGCACGGGACTAGTAATCGCCGGGGAGCTGTTTTTT
>TRBJ1-1|NA|TRBV28|few
CASSFGQLNTEAFF
TGTGCCAGCAGTTTTGGACAGCTTAACACTGAAGCTTTCTTT
>TRBJ1-1|NA|TRBV27|NA
CASSLIGGGTEAFF
TGTGCCAGCAGTTTGATAGGGGGTGGGACTGAAGCTTTCTTT
>TRBJ2-7|TRBD1|TRBV4-3|NA
CASSQARQGYEQYF
TGCGCCAGCAGCCAAGCCCGACAGGGCTACGAGCAGTACTTC
>TRBJ2-3|NA|TRBV11-2|NA
CASSLLGIADTQYF
TGTGCCAGCAGCTTACTAGGGATAGCGGATACGCAGTATTTT
>TRBJ2-7|TRBD2|TRBV25-1|few
CASSETDSGRGYEQYF
TGTGCCAGCAGTGAAACCGATAGCGGGAGAGGCTACGAGCAGTACTTC
>TRBJ2-1|TRBD2|TRBV6-4|NA
CASSDGTSGSEQFF
TGTGCCAGCAGTGACGGGACTAGCGGGAGTGAGCAGTTCTTC
>TRBJ2-7|NA|TRBV11-2|NA
CASSLDWTAYEQYF
TGTGCCAGCAGCTTAGATTGGACAGCCTACGAGCAGTACTTC
>TRBJ2-1|TRBD2|TRBV6-5|NA
CASSYSTSGRSFEFF
TGTGCCAGCAGTTACTCTACTAGCGGGAGGTCCTTTGAGTTCTTC
>TRBJ2-2|NA|TRBV6-4|NA
CASSDSGHLNTGELFF
TGTGCCAGCAGTGACTCGGGACACCTGAACACCGGGGAGCTGTTTTTT
>TRBJ2-7|NA|TRBV7-9|NA
CASSLAQLYEQYF
TGTGCCAGCAGCTTAGCGCAACTTTACGAGCAGTACTTC
>TRBJ2-7|TRBD1|TRBV14|NA
CASSQDRGVEQYF
TGTGCCAGCAGCCAGGACAGGGGAGTCGAGCAGTACTTC
>TRBJ2-5|TRBD1|TRBV29-1|NA
CSVGQILVQETQYF
TGCAGCGTGGGACAGATTTTGGTCCAAGAGACCCAGTACTTC
>TRBJ2-2|NA|TRBV9|NA
CASSVSVVGLANTGELFF
TGTGCCAGCAGCGTATCAGTGGTGGGCCTCGCGAACACCGGGGAGCTGTTTTTT
>TRBJ2-3|NA|TRBV28|NA
CASSLATDTQYF
TGTGCCAGCAGTTTGGCCACAGATACGCAGTATTTT
>TRBJ2-5|NA|TRBV27|NA
CASRQRETQYF
TGTGCCAGCAGACAGAGAGAGACCCAGTACTTC
>TRBJ1-1|NA|TRBV9|NA
CASSQDLLVTEAFF
TGTGCCAGCAGCCAGGACTTGCTTGTCACTGAAGCTTTCTTT
>TRBJ2-6|NA|TRBV4-3|NA
CASSATSVPGANVLTF
TGCGCCAGCAGCGCCACCAGCGTACCTGGGGCCAACGTCCTGACTTTC
>TRBJ2-7|TRBD2|TRBV6-5|NA
CASSYTASGRSYEQYF
TGTGCCAGCAGTTACACAGCTAGCGGAAGATCCTACGAGCAGTACTTC
>TRBJ1-2|NA|TRBV7-2|NA
CASSLGRGIGYGYTF
TGTGCCAGCAGCTTAGGAAGGGGGATCGGCTATGGCTACACCTTC
>TRBJ2-7|NA|TRBV5-1|NA
CASSRFEQGTYEQYF
TGCGCCAGCAGCCGTTTTGAACAGGGTACTTACGAGCAGTACTTC
>TRBJ2-5|NA|TRBV6-6|once
CASSYSIEDFQETQYF
TGTGCCAGCAGTTACTCGATAGAGGACTTCCAAGAGACCCAGTACTTC
>TRBJ1-3|TRBD1|TRBV5-1|NA
CASSPRTGGGFSGNTIYF
TGCGCCAGCAGCCCGCGGACAGGTGGAGGGTTCTCTGGAAACACCATATATTTT
>TRBJ1-6|TRBD1|TRBV28|NA
CASRTGTENSPLHF
TGTGCCAGCAGGACCGGGACAGAGAATTCACCCCTCCACTTT
>TRBJ2-5|NA|TRBV6-7|NA
CASKPGETQYF
TGTGCCAGCAAACCAGGGGAGACCCAGTACTTC
>TRBJ1-1|NA|TRBV7-8|NA
CASSLARQDPNTEAFF
TGTGCCAGCAGCTTAGCCCGACAGGACCCGAACACTGAAGCTTTCTTT
>TRBJ1-1|NA|TRBV7-9|NA
CASSPYRDTEAFF
TGTGCCAGCAGCCCCTACAGGGACACTGAAGCTTTCTTT
>TRBJ2-1|TRBD2|TRBV13|NA
CASSLGTSGLNEQFF
TGTGCCAGCAGCTTAGGGACTAGCGGCCTTAATGAGCAGTTCTTC